This TCR beta chain appears in the sequencing data of a study of T cells in Graves' hyperthyroidism and ophthalmopathy. Study-wide results and caveats: The model forecast ophthalmopathy, anticipating it by a median around 6.5 months before onset.

Germline lookup yields CDR1 MNHEY and CDR2 SMNVEV (reference sequence). This CDR3 is 13 amino acids long. V lost 2 bases to trimming and J lost 6 bases, with 9 bases between them. TCR beta CDR3 sequences were amplified from RNA transcripts. The TCR CDR3 was amplified in a first-round RT-PCR using the HTBI primer set. Using its own MiXCR run on the multiplex PCR reads, TCRdb lists one record per CDR3 protein. This sample has 250,000 to 350,000 distinct CDR3 sequences, with approximately 17% found just once. For the diagnoses, clinical symptoms, serum thyroxine and TRAb, thyroid ultrasound and orbital computed tomography were used. The PBMCs were taken from roughly 9.3 ml of fresh peripheral blood. This clonotype has just a few counts. Its antigen is unidentified.

J is TRBJ2-3 and V is TRBV27; D remains unclear. Material: blood. The TCR originated in a man aged 25 to 45 with Graves' hyperthyroidism. CDR3 nucleotides: TGTGCCAGCAGTTTACAGGTCATGGATACGCAGTATTTT. It codes for CASSLQVMDTQYF.